The 18 T cell receptor beta chains below all came from one sample that was sequenced in a study of tumor and adjacent non-tumor tissue in lung cancer. The template was RNA from unsorted bulk tissue. The library came from three nested PCR rounds adapted from ARM-PCR protocols. One entry per CDR3 protein, called by TCRdb with MiXCR from the multiplex PCR reads. The table shows about 200,000 distinct CDR3 sequences, with approximately 74% occurring only once. Source material: lung tumor tissue. These receptors were obtained from a man aged 60 to 69 with non-small cell lung cancer.

With regard to this clonotype: One junction end does not reproduce the germline sequence, and a read error may be involved. The chain joins TRBV20-1 to TRBJ2-1; 8 nucleotides match TRBD2. There are 15 residues in the CDR3. Germline CDR1 is DFQATT and CDR2 is SNEGSKA (reference sequence). The CDR3 DNA reads as TGCAGTGCTAGATCCCTAGCGGGCTCCTACAATGAGCAACTCTTC. Amino acid sequence: CSARSLAGSYNEQLF.

Notes on this clonotype: The CDR3 end shows no conserved phenylalanine or tryptophan, and so a read error is likely. The chain employs TRBV20-1 and TRBJ2-7, with D uncertain. The V and J ends lost 0 bases and 6 bases respectively, with 9 bases between them. The germline CDR1 and CDR2 sequences are DFQATT and SNEGSKA (reference sequence). The CDR3 sequence is 12 residues long. The CDR3 loop reads CSARELSPEQYL. The CDR3, as DNA: TGCAGTGCTAGAGAGCTCTCCCCCGAGCAGTACCTC.

About this clonotype itself: Compared with germline, one end of the junction differs, possibly owing to a read error. This chain connects TRBV20-1 to TRBJ1-5, with 10 bases matching TRBD1. Germline lookup yields CDR1 DFQATT and CDR2 SNEGSKA (reference sequence). The CDR3 has 16 residues. The CDR3 reads CTARAVDRGLYQSQHF. DNA of the CDR3: TGTACTGCTAGAGCCGTAGACAGGGGGCTTTATCAGTCCCAGCATTTT.

This clonotype was seen a few times. V usage is TRBV20-1 and J usage is TRBJ1-5; unclear D gene. This CDR3 is built from 12 residues. Germline CDR1 is DFQATT and CDR2 is SNEGSKA (reference sequence). This CDR3 is CSYRVGDQPQHF. The CDR3 region has the DNA TGCAGCTACCGGGTTGGGGATCAGCCCCAGCATTTT.

In the case of this clonotype: A much larger clone differs from this one at a single base, so this may be a read error. The chain uses TRBV20-1 and TRBJ1-5, with TRBD1 as a possible D gene (6 bases). The germline V gene has CDR1 DFQATT and CDR2 SNEGSKA (reference sequence). This CDR3 is built from 13 residues. Written as DNA, the CDR3 is TGCAGTGCTAGGGAGGGGGTCAATCAGACCCAGCATTTT. Translating gives CSAREGVNQTQHF.

This clonotype appeared many times. This chain links TRBV6-1 with TRBJ1-2; D may be TRBD1 (6 bases). Looked up from germline, CDR1 is MNHNS and CDR2 is SASEGT. The CDR3 is 13 amino acids. The V and J ends lost 1 base and 5 bases respectively, with 8 bases between them. This CDR3 is CASSEGQGYGYTF. As DNA, the CDR3 is TGTGCCAGCAGTGAAGGGCAGGGGTATGGCTACACCTTC.

A remark on this clonotype: A much larger clonotype is one base distant, so this may be a read error. V gene TRBV12-3 or TRBV12-4 combines with J gene TRBJ2-1; D gene unclear. Between the trimmed V and J ends, which lost 6 bases and 10 bases, there was a span of 13 bases. The CDR3 length is 12 residues. This CDR3 is CASRGEGREQFF. DNA for the CDR3: TGTGCCAGCAGGGGTGAAGGACGGGAGCAGTTCTTC.

As for this clonotype: A read error is possible here, since a much larger clone lies one base away. The missing conserved phenylalanine or tryptophan at the end of this CDR3 makes a read error likely. The chain links TRBV29-1 to TRBJ2-4; D unclear. Germline assignment: CDR1 SQVTM and CDR2 ANQGSEA. The CDR3 loop spans 14 amino acids. Trimming removed 4 bases from V and 0 bases from J, with 10 bases in between. DNA of the CDR3: TGCAGCGTTGTGTCTGGGCTAGCCAAAAACATTCAGTACATC. Translated: CSVVSGLAKNIQYI.

A remark on this clonotype: This may arise from a read error, as a much more abundant clone is one base away. The chain combines TRBV20-1 with TRBJ2-7, with 7 bases that match TRBD1. This CDR3 comprises 14 residues. The V gene's germline CDR1 is DFQATT and CDR2 SNEGSKA (reference sequence). The ends lost 8 bases at V and 2 bases at J; junction bases unmatched: 12. The CDR3 bases are TGCAGTACCCCTAGACAGGGTTTCCCCTACGAGCAGTACTTC. Residues: CSTPRQGFPYEQYF.

The rearrangement uses TRBV11-1 and TRBJ2-4; 7 bases agree with TRBD2. Per the germline V gene, CDR1 is SGHAT and CDR2 is FQDESV (reference sequence). Trimming cost V 5 bases and J 10 bases; bases outside gene matches: 8. This CDR3 has 13 amino acids. The CDR3 reads CASSQRSGDIQYF. DNA of the CDR3: TGTGCCAGCAGCCAGAGGAGCGGGGATATTCAGTACTTC.

This chain joins TRBV11-2 and TRBJ2-1; D is uncertain. Trimming pared 5 bases from V and 6 bases from J, leaving 14 bases between. The germline CDR1 and CDR2 sequences are SGHAT and FQNNGV. The CDR3 consists of 14 residues. DNA for the CDR3: TGTGCCAGCAGCCTTGCCCACAAGGGCAATGAGCAGTTCTTC. It translates to CASSLAHKGNEQFF.

The gene calls are TRBV5-5 and TRBJ1-6; no definite D call. This CDR3 has 14 residues. Per germline, CDR1 SGHKS and CDR2 YYEKEE (reference sequence). Trimming took off 2 bases at V and 10 bases at J, with 13 bases between the two ends. CDR3 DNA sequence: TGTGCCAGCAGCTTTAGCAGGATGGACTCACCCCTCCACTTT. This sequence encodes CASSFSRMDSPLHF.

A word on this clonotype: The CDR3 ends on some other residue instead of the conserved phenylalanine or tryptophan, so this is likely a read error. V is TRBV11-3 and J is TRBJ2-5; possible D gene TRBD2, 5 bases. The length of the CDR3 is 13 residues. Germline assignment: CDR1 SGHNT and CDR2 YENEEA. The CDR3 spells CVSNFTGEETQYL. In DNA, the CDR3 is TGTGTCAGCAACTTTACCGGGGAAGAGACCCAGTACCTC.

Of note for this clonotype: The conserved phenylalanine or tryptophan is not found at the CDR3 terminus, so this likely reflects a read error. This chain joins TRBV4-2 and TRBJ2-2; weak D call: TRBD2 (6 bases). The germline V gene has CDR1 LGHNA and CDR2 YNFKEQ. Trimming shortened V by 4 bases and J by 6 bases, and 12 bases separated the two germline ends. The CDR3 totals 14 residues. The CDR3 sequence is CASSPGLLAGELFS. The CDR3, as DNA: TGTGCCAGCAGCCCGGGACTCCTAGCCGGGGAGCTGTTTTCT.

A word on this clonotype: Just one base apart from a much larger clone, this may be a read error. The CDR3: CSARQWGALNEQFF. DNA for the CDR3: TGCAGTGCTCGTCAGTGGGGGGCCCTCAATGAGCAGTTCTTC. The chain links TRBV20-1 to TRBJ2-1, with D perhaps TRBD1 or TRBD2 (6 bases each). Germline lookup yields CDR1 DFQATT and CDR2 SNEGSKA (reference sequence). The CDR3 spans 14 residues. The V gene lost 5 bases and the J gene lost 6 bases, with 17 bases spanning the gap.

The V gene is TRBV11-2, the J gene TRBJ2-7; 8 nucleotides agree with TRBD1. Trimming removed 5 bases from V and 1 base from J; junction bases left unmatched: 10. The CDR3 length is 16 residues. The germline V gene has CDR1 SGHAT and CDR2 FQNNGV. CDR3 nucleotides: TGTGCCAGCAGCCCTGCGACAGGGGCCTTTTCCTACGAGCAGTACTTC. Its translation is CASSPATGAFSYEQYF.

About this clonotype: At one end, the junction sequence differs from germline, possibly due to a read error. The V call is TRBV5-1, the J call TRBJ2-7; D unclear. The CDR3 sequence is 14 residues long. Germline V gene sequence: CDR1 SGHRS, CDR2 YFSETQ. This CDR3 is CASSASLTGYGQYF. CDR3 nucleotides: TGCGCCAGCAGCGCCAGCCTCACGGGCTACGGGCAGTACTTC.

There are a few counts of this clonotype. The rearrangement links TRBV6-5 to TRBJ1-4; D uncertain. V was trimmed by 4 bases and J by 8 bases, leaving 11 bases between them. Germline CDR1 reads MNHEY; CDR2 reads SVGAGI. The CDR3 runs 13 residues. The CDR3 is CASSFGRMEKLFF. The CDR3, as DNA: TGTGCCAGCAGTTTCGGCAGGATGGAAAAACTGTTTTTT.